A single T cell receptor beta chain is shown here with its context. Its matching antigen is unknown. These data come from a study of T-cell memory formation after mild COVID-19. Whole-study results and caveats: Pre-infection memory harbored some responding clones, suggesting cross-reactive memory joined.

TCRdb recomputed calls from the 5' RACE reads with MiXCR, one row per CDR3 protein. The sample yields more than 250,000 distinct CDR3 sequences, about 17% seen once. The CDR3 is made up of 15 amino acids. Germline lookup yields CDR1 SEHNR and CDR2 FQNEAQ (reference sequence). Trimming pared 3 bases from V and 2 bases from J, leaving 14 bases between. The sequence was obtained from a man younger than 35 who had mild COVID-19 (a few samples of this study predate the infection). Cell type and time point are not known. Input material: PBMCs or a T cell subset sorted from them (not recorded which). The chain uses TRBV7-9 and TRBJ2-7; maybe TRBD1 (5 bases). Here the CDR3 reads CASSFTQGIPYEQYF. DNA for the CDR3: TGTGCCAGCAGCTTCACGCAGGGAATCCCCTACGAGCAGTACTTC. Complete variable domain (other parts from reference TRBV7-9 and TRBJ2-7): DTGVSQNPRHKITKRGQNVTFRCDPISEHNRLYWYRQTLGQGPEFLTYFQNEAQLEKSRLLSDRFSAERPKGSFSTLEIQRTEQGDSAMYLCASSFTQGIPYEQYFGPGTRLTVT.